A single sample gave rise to the 18 T cell receptor beta chains below, sequenced in a study of T cell responses to AZD1222 COVID-19 vaccine. Repertoires were generated with immunoSEQ multiplex PCR, while TCRdb's copy carries only in-frame clones and drops some. The profile shows 60,000 to 75,000 clones, roughly 80% of them singletons. This material consisted of peripheral blood, taken 28 days after the second AZD1222 dose. These receptors all come from an adult who received the AZD1222 COVID-19 vaccine.

The chain combines TRBV2 with TRBJ1-1; D is possibly TRBD1 (5 bases). The CDR3 spans 14 residues. Trimming cost V 3 bases and J 4 bases, with 12 bases left between them. Germline-derived CDR1 and CDR2 are SNHLY and FYNNEI. The CDR3 DNA sequence: TGTGCCAGCAGTGAGGCGGAGAGGGGCACTGAAGCTTTCTTT. This encodes CASSEAERGTEAFF.

The CDR3 here is CARSPHAPRAEAFF. CDR3 DNA: TGTGCCAGAAGCCCCCATGCCCCCCGGGCTGAAGCTTTCTTT. The chain is built from TRBV7-5 and TRBJ1-1. TRBV7-5 represents a pseudogene. This CDR3 has 14 residues.

The rearrangement links TRBV6-1 to TRBJ2-7; D is possibly TRBD1 or TRBD2 (6 bases each). This CDR3 is built from 12 residues. V lost 3 bases to trimming and J lost 9 bases, with 12 bases between them. CDR1 is MNHNS and CDR2 is SASEGT in the germline V gene. This chain's CDR3 is CASSEEGGRQYF. The CDR3, as DNA: TGTGCCAGCAGTGAGGAGGGGGGTCGGCAGTACTTC.

The J gene is TRBJ1-5, the V gene TRBV7-2; D may be TRBD1 (5 bases). The V end lost 1 base, the J end lost 4 bases, and 14 bases lay between the germline ends. The CDR3 runs to 16 residues. The V gene's germline CDR1 is SGHTA and CDR2 FQGNSA. The CDR3 region has the DNA TGTGCCAGCAGCTTAGGAACCCGGGGGAGTAATCAGCCCCAGCATTTT. This codes for CASSLGTRGSNQPQHF.

The chain is built from TRBV28 and TRBJ2-5; TRBD1 matches at 9 bases. J lost 3 bases, V lost 6 bases, and 8 bases had no gene match. Germline V gene lookup returns CDR1 MDHEN and CDR2 SYDVKM. This CDR3 contains 15 residues. CDR3 bases: TGTGCCAGCAGATCGACCGGGACAGGGAAAGAGACCCAGTACTTC. Its translation is CASRSTGTGKETQYF.

The gene calls are TRBV5-1 and TRBJ1-1; unclear D gene. CDR1 is SGHRS, CDR2 YFSETQ, per germline. The CDR3 totals 13 residues. The V gene lost 2 bases and the J gene lost 4 bases, with 9 bases spanning the gap. The CDR3 DNA sequence: TGCGCCAGCAGCTTCGGCCGGGGCACTGAAGCTTTCTTT. Residues: CASSFGRGTEAFF.

The genes are TRBV12-3 or TRBV12-4 and TRBJ1-1; unclear D gene. Trimming left V 5 bases short and J 9 bases short, with 13 bases between. The CDR3 runs 12 residues. The CDR3 region has the DNA TGTGCCAGCAGTAATCCCCAAGGGAAAGCTTTCTTT. Protein: CASSNPQGKAFF.

V usage is TRBV6-5 and J usage is TRBJ1-1; TRBD1 agrees at 7 bases. Germline CDR1 is MNHEY and CDR2 is SVGAGI. The CDR3 spans 11 residues. Losses at the gene ends were 6 bases for V and 12 bases for J; bases not matched to a gene: 7. The CDR3 reads CASRGTDGTFF. CDR3 nucleotides: TGTGCCAGCAGGGGGACAGACGGGACTTTCTTT.

This clone has only one observation. The chain carries TRBV2 and TRBJ1-6; D unclear. Germline assignment: CDR1 SNHLY and CDR2 FYNNEI. V was pared by 3 bases and J by 6 bases, with 9 bases between. The CDR3 runs 14 residues. CDR3: CASSELGRNSPLHF. DNA for the CDR3: TGTGCCAGCAGTGAGCTGGGCCGTAATTCACCCCTCCACTTT.

V and J are TRBV2 and TRBJ1-5, with a tentative D call TRBD1 (5 bases). CDR3 length: 14 amino acids. V lost 6 bases and J lost 7, with 16 bases in between. CDR1 and CDR2 from the germline V gene are SNHLY and FYNNEI. For the CDR3, the DNA is TGTGCCAGCAGACTACCACACGGGGGACAGCCCCAGCATTTT. Amino acids: CASRLPHGGQPQHF. Full variable domain (missing parts from reference TRBV2 and TRBJ1-5): EPEVTQTPSHQVTQMGQEVILRCVPISNHLYFYWYRQILGQKVEFLVSFYNNEISEKSEIFDDQFSVERPDGSNFTLKIRSTKLEDSAMYFCASRLPHGGQPQHFGDGTRLSIL.

The chain couples TRBV6-5 to TRBJ2-7; either TRBD1 or TRBD2 may fit D (7 bases each). This CDR3 has 13 residues. Per germline, CDR1 MNHEY and CDR2 SVGAGI. V lost 8 bases to trimming and J lost 4 bases, with 15 bases between them. The CDR3 reads CASGRGPGYEQYF. Here the CDR3 DNA reads TGTGCCAGCGGGAGGGGGCCGGGTTACGAGCAGTACTTC.

The V call is TRBV7-9, the J call TRBJ2-1; 7 bases agree with TRBD2. J gave up 4 bases and V 5 bases, and 8 bases lay outside the gene matches. Germline V lookup: CDR1 SEHNR, CDR2 FQNEAQ (reference sequence). The CDR3 covers 15 residues. The CDR3 DNA reads TGTGCCAGCAGCCCCGCCGGGACTAATTACAATGAGCAGTTCTTC. Its translation is CASSPAGTNYNEQFF.

The V gene is TRBV5-1, the J gene TRBJ2-1, with 7 bases matching TRBD1. The length of the CDR3 is 13 residues. With V trimmed by 4 bases and J by 6 bases, 4 bases remained unmatched. The V gene's germline CDR1 is SGHRS and CDR2 YFSETQ. The CDR3 region has the DNA TGCGCCAGCAGCCTCGGGACAGTCAATGAGCAGTTCTTC. This codes for CASSLGTVNEQFF. The full variable domain, with the rest looked up from reference TRBV5-1 and TRBJ2-1, is KAGVTQTPRYLIKTRGQQVTLSCSPISGHRSVSWYQQTPGQGLQFLFEYFSETQRNKGNFPGRFSGRQFSNSRSEMNVSTLELGDSALYLCASSLGTVNEQFFGPGTRLTVL.

This clone has only one observation. The chain joins TRBV5-5 to TRBJ2-3; 9 positions match TRBD2. Per germline, CDR1 SGHKS and CDR2 YYEKEE (reference sequence). The CDR3 consists of 16 residues. V shed 3 bases and J 1 base; nucleotides not matched to a gene: 6. Written as DNA, the CDR3 is TGTGCCAGCAGCTCCTTAGCGGGAGCTCGCACAGATACGCAGTATTTT. Its protein is CASSSLAGARTDTQYF.

This rearrangement joins TRBV6-5 to TRBJ2-7; D is uncertain. The CDR3 extends over 13 amino acids. Germline V CDR1 and CDR2: MNHEY, SVGAGI. Trimming cost V 2 bases and J 2 bases, with 7 bases left between them. CDR3 sequence reads: CASSYGHAYEQYF. The CDR3, as DNA: TGTGCCAGCAGTTACGGTCATGCCTACGAGCAGTACTTC.

V is TRBV19 and J is TRBJ2-1; 7 bases agree with TRBD2. The junction had 6 bases not matched to a gene; V was cut back by 7 bases and J by 0 bases. This CDR3 spans 15 amino acids. The germline CDR1 and CDR2 sequences are LNHDA and SQIVND (reference sequence). For the CDR3, the DNA is TGTGCCAGTAAGCGACTAGCAAGCTCCTACAATGAGCAGTTCTTC. This sequence encodes CASKRLASSYNEQFF. The whole variable domain, filled in from reference TRBV19 and TRBJ2-1, reads DGGITQSPKYLFRKEGQNVTLSCEQNLNHDAMYWYRQDPGQGLRLIYYSQIVNDFQKGDIAEGYSVSREKKESFPLTVTSAQKNPTAFYLCASKRLASSYNEQFFGPGTRLTVL.

V and J are TRBV7-9 and TRBJ1-2, with TRBD1 matching over 10 bases. Germline V gene sequence: CDR1 SEHNR, CDR2 FQNEAQ (reference sequence). This CDR3 has 15 residues. Unmatched junction bases numbered 11, after V lost 5 bases and J lost 8 bases. CDR3 DNA sequence: TGTGCCAGCAGCCTTCAGACAGGGGGCCTTGGAGGCTACACCTTC. Encoded protein: CASSLQTGGLGGYTF.

This chain joins TRBV6-5 and TRBJ1-2, with a tentative D call TRBD1 (6 bases). The germline CDR1 and CDR2 sequences are MNHEY and SVGAGI. V was pared by 3 bases and J by 8 bases, with 16 bases between. This CDR3 is 14 amino acids long. This CDR3 is CASSYSTGNGGYTF. CDR3 in DNA: TGTGCCAGCAGTTATTCCACAGGGAATGGCGGCTACACCTTC.